The T cell receptor beta chain under discussion was sequenced for a study of blood T cell repertoires in COVID-19. Libraries were prepared by immunoSEQ multiplex PCR; TCRdb keeps only in-frame clonotypes and omits some of them. The data show around 300,000 clones, about 90% seen once. This receptor was identified in a woman aged 55 to 70 who had recovered from COVID-19. Sequencing used PBMCs or T cells enriched from blood (not recorded which).

This chain's CDR3 is CATKHPPGGDTEAFF. The CDR3 nucleotides are TGTGCCACCAAACACCCGCCCGGAGGAGACACTGAAGCTTTCTTT. The chain links TRBV27 to TRBJ1-1, with D unresolved. The CDR3 has 15 amino acids. Per germline, CDR1 MNHEY and CDR2 SMNVEV (reference sequence). Trimming shortened V by 10 bases and J by 3 bases, and 21 bases separated the two germline ends.